Listed here are 5 T cell receptor beta chains from one sample, sequenced in a study of cytomegalovirus exposure and HLA in healthy donors. Use of 60 Vbeta and 13 Jbeta primers characterized the PCR. Method: immunoSEQ multiplex PCR; TCRdb's copy keeps in-frame clones and lacks some. In the table there are 120,000 to 150,000 clones, nearly 90% of which are singletons. The specimen was PBMCs. The receptors were gathered from a woman between 40 and 50 years old in good health and CMV-seronegative.

This clone occurred once. This chain joins TRBV29-1 and TRBJ2-1; TRBD2 matches 11 bases. The CDR3 is 14 residues long. The V gene's germline CDR1 is SQVTM and CDR2 ANQGSEA. The V segment lost 7 bases and the J segment 4 bases; nucleotides outside the gene matches: 6. The CDR3 DNA reads TGCAGCGCCCCCGTAGCGGGAGGGTACAATGAGCAGTTCTTC. Translating it yields CSAPVAGGYNEQFF.

V and J are TRBV6-5 and TRBJ2-7; 7 positions match TRBD1. Germline V gene sequence: CDR1 MNHEY, CDR2 SVGAGI. V dropped 0 bases and J dropped 6; count of bases not matched to a gene: 2. The CDR3 loop spans 13 amino acids. The CDR3 loop reads CASSYSYRGEQYF. The CDR3 region has the DNA TGTGCCAGCAGTTACTCCTACAGGGGCGAGCAGTACTTC.

The table lists this clone with a count of one. The chain carries TRBV5-4 and TRBJ2-2, with a weak D call TRBD2 (6 bases). The CDR3 consists of 16 residues. V gave up 0 bases and J gave up 8 bases, with 17 bases separating them. Germline values: CDR1 SGHNT, CDR2 YYREEE (reference sequence). CDR3 residues: CASSLGLAAPSGELFF. CDR3 in DNA: TGTGCCAGCAGCTTGGGATTAGCGGCACCCTCGGGGGAGCTGTTTTTT.

This chain links TRBV5-4 with TRBJ2-1, with D unresolved. The V gene's germline CDR1 is SGHNT and CDR2 YYREEE (reference sequence). The V end was cut by 2 bases, the J end by 4 bases, with 13 bases between. The CDR3 runs 15 residues. The chain's CDR3 is CASSFPSGSYNEQFF. CDR3 bases: TGTGCCAGCAGCTTCCCCTCCGGGTCGTACAATGAGCAGTTCTTC.

Points on this clone: Other DNA sequences within the sample encode an identical CDR3. The chain joins TRBV5-4 to TRBJ1-2; 8 nucleotides align to TRBD1. Germline CDR1 reads SGHNT; CDR2 reads YYREEE (reference sequence). CDR3 length: 14 amino acids. The J segment lost 4 bases and the V segment lost 3 bases, leaving 5 bases of the junction unmatched. The DNA of the CDR3 is TGTGCCAGCAGCTCCGGGACAGGACCCTATGGCTACACCTTC. Its protein is CASSSGTGPYGYTF. The whole variable domain, filled in from reference TRBV5-4 and TRBJ1-2, reads ETGVTQSPTHLIKTRGQQVTLRCSSQSGHNTVSWYQQALGQGPQFIFQYYREEENGRGNFPPRFSGLQFPNYSSELNVNALELDDSALYLCASSSGTGPYGYTFGSGTRLTVV.